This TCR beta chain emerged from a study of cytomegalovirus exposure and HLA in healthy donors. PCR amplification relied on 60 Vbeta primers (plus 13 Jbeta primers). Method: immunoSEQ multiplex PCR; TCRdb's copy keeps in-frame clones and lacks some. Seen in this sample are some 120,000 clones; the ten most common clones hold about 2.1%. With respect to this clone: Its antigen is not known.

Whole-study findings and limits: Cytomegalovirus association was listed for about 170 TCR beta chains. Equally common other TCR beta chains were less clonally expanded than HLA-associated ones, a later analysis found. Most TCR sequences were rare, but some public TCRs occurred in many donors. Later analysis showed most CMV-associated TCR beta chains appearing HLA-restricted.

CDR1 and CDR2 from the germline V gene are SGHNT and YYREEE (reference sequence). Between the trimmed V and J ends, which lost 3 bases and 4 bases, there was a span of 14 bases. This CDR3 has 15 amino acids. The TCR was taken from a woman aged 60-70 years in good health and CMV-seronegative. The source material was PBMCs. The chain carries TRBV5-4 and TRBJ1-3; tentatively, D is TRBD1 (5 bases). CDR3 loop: CASSSQGTAGNTIYF. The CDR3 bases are TGTGCCAGCAGCTCGCAGGGAACAGCAGGAAACACCATATATTTT.